This T cell receptor (beta chain) was captured by sequencing in a study of control samples from healthy donors and cancer patients (dated by TCRdb to the early 2020s). Concerning this clone: There is no known antigen for this receptor.

The protocol used for the library was the immunoSEQ multiplex PCR assay. TCRdb limited this immuneACCESS table to in-frame rearrangements with V and J called. A share of clones is missing; checked studies link under half to unresolved V genes, and the rest is unexplained. This sample's listing comprises around 190,000 clones. The ten largest clones take up roughly 2% of the sample. Per the germline V gene, MDHEN is the CDR1 and SYDVKM is the CDR2. The V end loses 4 bases and the J end loses 9 bases, and a stretch of 18 bases separates them. The CDR3 sequence holds 14 residues, the cysteine and phenylalanine included. The only DNA kept is the CDR3, 42 bases in frame from the first base.

Source material: blood. The sequence derives from a woman aged 25 to 39 in good health. The chain is assembled from TRBV28 and TRBJ1-2; D gene: possibly TRBD1, on 6 matching bases. The DNA is TGTGCCAGCAGTTCAGGGGACGGCGGCGGGCGCTACACCTTC. It specifies CASSSGDGGGRYTF.